Following are 14 T cell receptor beta chains from one sample sequenced in a study of OX40 agonist ivuxolimab in advanced cancers. TCRdb's copy holds only in-frame clones and misses some; the assay was immunoSEQ multiplex PCR. The table lists under 50,000 clones, around 89% of them singletons. The material was CD4+ or CD8+ T cells sorted from blood, obtained in a trial of the OX40 agonist ivuxolimab. All receptors come from an adult with an advanced solid tumor such as melanoma, head and neck, liver or kidney cancer.

The chain uses TRBV10-3 and TRBJ1-2, with D unresolved. Germline V gene sequence: CDR1 ENHRY, CDR2 SYGVKD. The V end was cut by 2 bases, the J end by 1 base, with 5 bases between. The CDR3 is made up of 13 amino acids. CDR3 region: CAISEQRNYGYTF. The DNA of the CDR3 is TGTGCCATCAGTGAGCAACGTAACTATGGCTACACCTTC.

As regards this clone: Other DNA sequences from this sample encode an identical CDR3 as well. This chain connects TRBV4-1 to TRBJ2-7; D call uncertain. Germline V lookup: CDR1 MGHRA, CDR2 YSYEKL. This CDR3 contains 13 residues. V was clipped by 1 base and J by 1 base, with 5 bases between them. CDR3 region: CASSQGLSYEQYF. The CDR3 DNA follows: TGCGCCAGCAGCCAAGGGCTTTCCTACGAGCAGTACTTC.

This clone was counted a single time. J is TRBJ2-7 and V is TRBV19; D is perhaps TRBD2 (6 bases). CDR3 length equals 15 residues. V gave up 6 bases and J gave up 4 bases, with 19 bases separating them. Germline CDR1 and CDR2: LNHDA and SQIVND (reference sequence). The CDR3 loop is CASRGLNGRRYEQYF. For the CDR3, the DNA is TGTGCCAGTAGAGGCCTTAACGGGAGAAGGTACGAGCAGTACTTC.

The CDR3 DNA follows: TGTGCCAGCAGTCGACAGGGAAACGACAACGAGCAGTACTTC. Protein sequence: CASSRQGNDNEQYF. The chain couples TRBV2 to TRBJ2-7; 7 positions match TRBD1. Germline lookup yields CDR1 SNHLY and CDR2 FYNNEI. V gave up 5 bases and J gave up 5 bases; unmatched junction bases: 9. This CDR3 contains 14 residues.

The V gene is TRBV5-1, the J gene TRBJ1-6; TRBD1 aligns across 10 bases. J lost 0 bases, V lost 4 bases, and 10 bases had no gene match. Germline V gives CDR1 SGHRS, CDR2 YFSETQ. This CDR3 has 19 amino acids. The chain's CDR3 is CASSLGQGVGSSYNSPLHF. The CDR3 region has the DNA TGCGCCAGCAGCCTCGGACAGGGGGTGGGGAGCTCCTATAATTCACCCCTCCACTTT.

This sequence joins TRBV4-1 and TRBJ2-1; D is perhaps TRBD2 (5 bases). V was clipped by 2 bases and J by 1 base, with 9 bases between them. Looked up from germline, CDR1 is MGHRA and CDR2 is YSYEKL. CDR3 length: 15 amino acids. CDR3 bases: TGCGCCAGCAGCCAAAAACTAGTTTCCTACAATGAGCAGTTCTTC. Its protein product is CASSQKLVSYNEQFF.

V and J are TRBV6-1 and TRBJ1-2; D is perhaps TRBD1 (6 bases). This CDR3 is 15 amino acids long. Germline assignment: CDR1 MNHNS and CDR2 SASEGT. V was trimmed by 6 bases and J by 6 bases, leaving 20 bases between them. CDR3 protein: CASSLQGSRVDGYTF. CDR3 DNA: TGTGCCAGCAGCCTACAGGGCTCGAGGGTGGATGGCTACACCTTC.

The CDR3 DNA reads as TGTGCCAGTAGTACGGCCGGGGAGCTGTTTTTT. It yields the protein CASSTAGELFF. The chain carries TRBV19 and TRBJ2-2; no firm D call. Germline assignment: CDR1 LNHDA and CDR2 SQIVND (reference sequence). The V end was cut by 4 bases, the J end by 6 bases, with 3 bases between. This CDR3 region has 11 residues.

The chain couples TRBV7-2 to TRBJ2-7; D is undetermined. Germline V CDR1 and CDR2: SGHTA, FQGNSA. CDR3 length: 14 residues. V was trimmed by 1 base and J by 1 base, leaving 8 bases between them. CDR3 protein: CASSLVTDSYEQYF. CDR3 in DNA: TGTGCCAGCAGCTTAGTAACGGATTCCTACGAGCAGTACTTC.

The chain joins TRBV29-1 to TRBJ2-7, with TRBD1 matching over 7 bases. CDR3 length equals 15 residues. J gave up 2 bases and V 1 base, and 8 bases lay outside the gene matches. The germline V gene encodes CDR1 SQVTM and CDR2 ANQGSEA. CDR3 sequence reads: CSVEGEQGPTYEQYF. The DNA for the CDR3 is TGCAGCGTTGAAGGGGAACAGGGGCCAACCTACGAGCAGTACTTC.

The chain uses TRBV15 and TRBJ2-7; 10 bases map to TRBD2. CDR1 and CDR2 (germline): LNHNV, YYDKDF (reference sequence). The length of the CDR3 is 15 residues. The junction had 8 bases not matched to a gene; V was cut back by 3 bases and J by 6 bases. CDR3 residues: CATSSWASGSSEQYF. DNA for the CDR3: TGTGCCACCAGCAGCTGGGCTAGCGGGAGCTCCGAGCAGTACTTC.

The chain joins TRBV19 to TRBJ2-2; tentative D call: TRBD2 (7 bases). V was clipped by 1 base and J by 9 bases, with 18 bases between them. The germline CDR1 and CDR2 sequences are LNHDA and SQIVND (reference sequence). This CDR3 has 16 amino acids. In DNA, the CDR3 is TGTGCCAGTAGTATAGGATCAAGGGGGAGGGCCCGGGAGCTGTTTTTT. Its translation: CASSIGSRGRARELFF.

This clone was counted a few times. The V call is TRBV13, the J call TRBJ2-5, with 9 bases lining up with TRBD1. The CDR3 sequence is 17 residues long. Losses at the gene ends were 5 bases for V and 0 bases for J; bases not matched to a gene: 10. Germline CDR1 and CDR2: PRHDT and FYEKMQ (reference sequence). Written as DNA, the CDR3 is TGTGCCAGCAGCCCGGACAGGGGTCGGCTCAACCAAGAGACCCAGTACTTC. This gives the protein CASSPDRGRLNQETQYF.

The chain employs TRBV7-2 and TRBJ1-5, with 7 bases lining up with TRBD1. This CDR3 is built from 13 residues. Germline CDR1 and CDR2: SGHTA and FQGNSA. V gave up 5 bases and J gave up 7 bases; unmatched junction bases: 5. The CDR3, as DNA: TGTGCCAGCAGCCTAGGGGGCGTCCAGCCCCAGCATTTT. This sequence encodes CASSLGGVQPQHF.